The 14 T cell receptor beta chains listed next were all sequenced from one sample in a study of T-cell memory formation after mild COVID-19. TCRdb re-derived calls from the 5' RACE reads in MiXCR, one entry per CDR3 protein. Of about 290,000 distinct CDR3 sequences listed, roughly 15% were seen once; the top ten hold 22%. Sequenced input: PBMCs or a T cell subset sorted from them (not recorded which). These receptors were taken from a man between 18 and 29 years old who had mild COVID-19 (a few samples of this study predate the infection). Cell type and time point are not known.

The J gene is TRBJ1-5, the V gene TRBV4-1; 7 positions match TRBD1. V lost 1 base, J lost 15 bases, and 9 bases stayed unmatched. The CDR3 has 13 amino acids. Germline CDR1 is MGHRA and CDR2 is YSYEKL. CDR3 region: CASSQARGGLRHF. The CDR3 coding sequence is TGCGCCAGCAGCCAAGCCAGGGGGGGGCTCCGGCATTTT.

This clonotype has only a few counts. The J gene is TRBJ2-7, the V gene TRBV9; D unclear. Germline V gives CDR1 SGDLS, CDR2 YYNGEE. Trimming removed 2 bases from V and 5 bases from J, with 11 bases in between. This CDR3 is 13 amino acids long. CDR3 sequence (DNA): TGTGCCAGCAGCGTTGTAGTAGAGGACGAGCAGTACTTC. It encodes CASSVVVEDEQYF.

The chain carries TRBV6-5 and TRBJ1-2; D is perhaps TRBD1 (6 bases). The CDR3 is made up of 13 amino acids. Germline loops: CDR1 MNHEY, CDR2 SVGAGI. Trimming left V 6 bases short and J 5 bases short, with 13 bases between. CDR3 protein: CASRPDRLYGYTF. In nucleotides, the CDR3 is TGTGCCAGCAGACCGGACAGACTTTATGGCTACACCTTC.

The chain has TRBV2 and TRBJ2-4; possibly TRBD2 for D (6 bases). This CDR3 spans 14 amino acids. V shed 4 bases and J shed 6 bases, with 13 bases lying between them. Germline CDR1 SNHLY, CDR2 FYNNEI. CDR3 sequence reads: CASSGGGLGNIQYF. CDR3 in DNA: TGTGCCAGCAGTGGTGGAGGGCTAGGAAACATTCAGTACTTC. Full variable domain (outside the CDR3, taken from reference TRBV2 and TRBJ2-4): EPEVTQTPSHQVTQMGQEVILRCVPISNHLYFYWYRQILGQKVEFLVSFYNNEISEKSEIFDDQFSVERPDGSNFTLKIRSTKLEDSAMYFCASSGGGLGNIQYFGAGTRLSVL.

This sequence joins TRBV7-2 and TRBJ1-1, with 7 bases identical to TRBD1. The CDR3 consists of 13 residues. The germline gives CDR1 SGHTA, CDR2 FQGNSA. Losses at the gene ends were 6 bases for V and 6 bases for J; bases not matched to a gene: 7. CDR3 region: CASRNTGAPEAFF. DNA of the CDR3: TGTGCCAGCAGAAACACAGGGGCCCCTGAAGCTTTCTTT.

This clonotype showed up just a few times. V usage is TRBV7-2 and J usage is TRBJ1-1, with D possibly matching TRBD1 (6 bases). Germline CDR1 reads SGHTA; CDR2 reads FQGNSA. This CDR3 region has 13 residues. Trimming left V 1 base short and J 10 bases short, with 13 bases between. CDR3 residues: CASSLGQETGAFF. CDR3 sequence (DNA): TGTGCCAGCAGCTTAGGACAGGAAACGGGAGCTTTCTTT.

This clonotype was detected once. This chain links TRBV10-2 with TRBJ1-1; a possible D gene is TRBD1 (6 bases). V dropped 5 bases and J dropped 13 bases, with 29 bases sitting between them. Germline assignment: CDR1 WSHSY and CDR2 SAAADI. The CDR3 extends over 16 amino acids. The CDR3 region has the DNA TGCGCCAGCAGTTCTCCCGACAGGTGGGGAGGCATGAAAGGTTTCTTT. Amino acids: CASSSPDRWGGMKGFF.

The chain links TRBV7-9 to TRBJ2-5, with 9 positions matching TRBD2. The germline gives CDR1 SEHNR, CDR2 FQNEAQ (reference sequence). The CDR3 covers 15 residues. The junction had 3 bases not matched to a gene; V was cut back by 3 bases and J by 1 base. CDR3 bases: TGTGCCAGCAGCTTCCTAGCGGGGACCCAAGAGACCCAGTACTTC. Translation: CASSFLAGTQETQYF.

This clonotype was detected only a few times. The rearrangement links TRBV15 to TRBJ2-3, with 10 bases that match TRBD1. The J segment lost 3 bases and the V segment lost 2 bases, leaving 5 bases of the junction unmatched. Germline V gene lookup returns CDR1 LNHNV and CDR2 YYDKDF (reference sequence). The CDR3 spans 16 residues. The CDR3 loop is CATSRPPGQGTDTQYF. The CDR3 region has the DNA TGTGCCACCAGCAGACCTCCGGGACAGGGGACAGATACGCAGTATTTT.

V gene TRBV28 combines with J gene TRBJ2-3; the D gene could be TRBD1 or TRBD2 (6 bases each). The CDR3 covers 16 residues. V was trimmed by 6 bases and J by 4 bases, leaving 20 bases between them. CDR1 and CDR2 from the germline V gene are MDHEN and SYDVKM. Here the CDR3 reads CASSFGSAGGSDTQYF. CDR3 coding DNA: TGTGCCAGCAGCTTTGGGTCGGCCGGGGGCTCAGATACGCAGTATTTT.

This clonotype was seen more than once but under ten times. Written as DNA, the CDR3 is TGTGCCACCGGGGAGGGGTTGGGGGAAAAACTGTTTTTT. This sequence encodes CATGEGLGEKLFF. The chain couples TRBV25-1 to TRBJ1-4; TRBD1 is a possible D gene (5 bases). The V end lost 10 bases, the J end lost 8 bases, and 17 bases lay between the germline ends. Germline CDR1 is MGHDK and CDR2 is SYGVNS. The CDR3 is 13 residues long.

This clonotype was seen more than once but under ten times. The chain joins TRBV12-3 or TRBV12-4 to TRBJ2-1, with a possible D match to TRBD2 (6 bases). The CDR3 runs to 12 residues. V lost 6 bases, J lost 7 bases, and 10 bases lay in between. The CDR3 is CASRLGGNEQFF. For the CDR3, the DNA is TGTGCCAGCAGATTGGGGGGTAATGAGCAGTTCTTC.

The rearrangement uses TRBV7-9 and TRBJ2-1; D is undetermined. The V end lost 4 bases, the J end lost 7 bases, and 8 bases lay between the germline ends. The CDR3 spans 12 residues. In germline, CDR1 is SEHNR, CDR2 FQNEAQ (reference sequence). CDR3 sequence: CASSSAGNEQFF. The CDR3 DNA is TGTGCCAGCAGCTCGGCAGGAAATGAGCAGTTCTTC.

The chain has TRBV19 and TRBJ1-4; D is ambiguous. This CDR3 region has 18 residues. V lost 3 bases and J 2 bases, leaving 19 bases between the germline ends. Germline V gene data show CDR1 as LNHDA and CDR2 as SQIVND (reference sequence). CDR3 residues: CASSIGPQRSGTNEKLFF. In DNA form, the CDR3 reads TGTGCCAGTAGTATTGGTCCCCAGAGGAGCGGGACTAATGAAAAACTGTTTTTT.